These 24 T cell receptor beta chains share one sample of origin, sequenced in a study of OX40 agonist ivuxolimab in advanced cancers. TCRdb's table, derived via immunoSEQ multiplex PCR, lists solely in-frame clones and lacks some. The sample lists about 85,000 clones, about nine tenths occurring once. Specimen: CD4+ or CD8+ T cells sorted from blood, collected in a trial of the OX40 agonist ivuxolimab. The receptors derive from an adult with an advanced solid tumor such as melanoma, head and neck, liver or kidney cancer.

This rearrangement joins TRBV21-1 to TRBJ2-3; the D call of TRBD2 is as the table states it, not checked on the DNA. TRBV21-1 is a known pseudogene. The CDR3 is made up of 16 amino acids. CDR3 DNA: TGTGCCAGCAGCGCACCAGGACTAGCGTCCACAGATACGCAGTATTTT. Its protein product is CASSAPGLASTDTQYF.

The chain is built from TRBV5-1 and TRBJ1-1; D uncertain. Germline V lookup: CDR1 SGHRS, CDR2 YFSETQ. The length of the CDR3 is 13 residues. Trimming took off 4 bases at V and 3 bases at J, with 10 bases between the two ends. In DNA, the CDR3 is TGCGCCAGCAGCCCGTCGGAGGACACTGAAGCTTTCTTT. Translation gives CASSPSEDTEAFF.

The rearrangement links TRBV11-2 to TRBJ1-2, with a possible D match to TRBD1 (6 bases). V was shortened by 0 bases and J by 5 bases, with 16 bases between the two germline ends. CDR1 is SGHAT and CDR2 is FQNNGV in the germline V gene. This CDR3 spans 16 amino acids. The CDR3 sequence is CASSLEGGFRGYGYTF. In DNA, the CDR3 is TGTGCCAGCAGCTTAGAAGGTGGATTTAGGGGGTATGGCTACACCTTC.

The chain couples TRBV10-3 to TRBJ1-5; 8 nucleotides agree with TRBD1. Looked up from germline, CDR1 is ENHRY and CDR2 is SYGVKD. This CDR3 contains 15 residues. V dropped 10 bases and J dropped 2; count of bases not matched to a gene: 10. CDR3 amino acids: CATATPQGGNQPQHF. The CDR3 bases are TGTGCCACCGCCACACCACAGGGGGGCAATCAGCCCCAGCATTTT.

The V gene is TRBV2, the J gene TRBJ1-5; D may be TRBD1 (6 bases). The V end lost 6 bases, the J end lost 8 bases, and 14 bases lay between the germline ends. CDR3 length: 13 amino acids. Germline CDR1 and CDR2: SNHLY and FYNNEI. In DNA, the CDR3 is TGTGCCAGCAGGCGCGGGGGCCAGGAGCCCCAGCATTTT. It codes for CASRRGGQEPQHF.

In DNA, the CDR3 is TGTGCCAGCACCGCTAGCGGGGGACGCTACGAGCAGTACGTC. Translation gives CASTASGGRYEQYV. The genes are TRBV28 and TRBJ2-7; 10 nucleotides line up with TRBD2. Germline assignment: CDR1 MDHEN and CDR2 SYDVKM. The CDR3 extends over 14 amino acids. V lost 7 bases and J lost 3; bases outside the gene matches: 6.

A single count supports this clone. The chain has TRBV19 and TRBJ1-2; D is undetermined. Germline-derived CDR1 and CDR2 are LNHDA and SQIVND (reference sequence). V lost 4 bases and J 7 bases, leaving 19 bases between the germline ends. The CDR3 consists of 15 residues. The CDR3: CASSTGRWEKVGYTF. The CDR3 DNA sequence: TGTGCCAGTAGTACTGGACGGTGGGAGAAGGTTGGCTACACCTTC.

This chain uses TRBV5-1 with TRBJ1-1; 7 nucleotides match TRBD1. The CDR3 is made up of 14 amino acids. Losses at the gene ends were 5 bases for V and 4 bases for J; bases not matched to a gene: 8. In germline, CDR1 is SGHRS, CDR2 YFSETQ. CDR3 coding DNA: TGCGCCAGCAGAAACCGGGACAGCCCCACTGAAGCTTTCTTT. It encodes CASRNRDSPTEAFF.

The chain employs TRBV5-1 and TRBJ2-1; 10 bases match TRBD2. The CDR3 contains 15 residues. CDR1 is SGHRS and CDR2 is YFSETQ in the germline V gene. The junction had 2 bases not matched to a gene; V was cut back by 0 bases and J by 5 bases. Here the CDR3 reads CASSLVAGGDNEQFF. CDR3 in DNA: TGCGCCAGCAGCTTGGTAGCGGGAGGAGACAATGAGCAGTTCTTC.

The chain has TRBV19 and TRBJ2-2; 9 bases fit TRBD1. Germline V gives CDR1 LNHDA, CDR2 SQIVND (reference sequence). J lost 1 base, V lost 6 bases, and 9 bases had no gene match. CDR3 length: 17 amino acids. The CDR3 here is CASSRYPGQGNTGELFF. CDR3 bases: TGTGCCAGTAGCCGCTATCCGGGACAGGGGAACACCGGGGAGCTGTTTTTT. The full variable domain, rest sourced from reference TRBV19 and TRBJ2-2, is DGGITQSPKYLFRKEGQNVTLSCEQNLNHDAMYWYRQDPGQGLRLIYYSQIVNDFQKGDIAEGYSVSREKKESFPLTVTSAQKNPTAFYLCASSRYPGQGNTGELFFGEGSRLTVL.

The chain links TRBV15 to TRBJ2-1; D is unresolved. Germline CDR1 is LNHNV and CDR2 is YYDKDF (reference sequence). The CDR3 covers 14 residues. The ends were cut back, 0 bases at V and 9 bases at J, with 12 bases in the middle. The CDR3 loop reads CATSRDPSYGEQFF. DNA of the CDR3: TGTGCCACCAGCAGAGATCCGAGTTATGGTGAGCAGTTCTTC.

The V gene is TRBV5-1, the J gene TRBJ1-1; a possible D gene is TRBD1 (5 bases). The V and J ends lost 0 bases and 5 bases respectively, with 14 bases between them. This CDR3 region has 15 residues. Germline CDR1 and CDR2: SGHRS and YFSETQ. The CDR3 region has the DNA TGCGCCAGCAGCTTGGCCGGGGCCCAAGTAACTGAAGCTTTCTTT. Translated: CASSLAGAQVTEAFF.

The V and J genes are TRBV5-6 and TRBJ2-5; TRBD1 might be the D (7 bases). The V gene's germline CDR1 is SGHDT and CDR2 YYEEEE. This CDR3 has 16 residues. Trimming pared 3 bases from V and 5 bases from J, leaving 20 bases between. CDR3 region: CASSSSQTGRRETQYF. The CDR3 region has the DNA TGTGCCAGCAGCTCCTCCCAGACAGGGAGGAGGGAGACCCAGTACTTC.

Comment on this clone: The sample has other DNA sequences that encode this CDR3 too. The gene calls are TRBV6-6 and TRBJ1-5, with unresolved D. Trimming cost V 2 bases and J 3 bases, with 2 bases left between them. CDR1 and CDR2 (germline): MNHNY, SVGAGI (reference sequence). CDR3 length: 12 residues. The CDR3 spells CASSYLNQPQHF. CDR3 in DNA: TGTGCCAGCAGTTACCTCAATCAGCCCCAGCATTTT.

This clone was counted a single time. This chain uses TRBV4-1 with TRBJ2-7, with TRBD2 matching 7 bases. With V trimmed by 2 bases and J by 3 bases, 10 bases remained unmatched. The germline V gene encodes CDR1 MGHRA and CDR2 YSYEKL. The length of the CDR3 is 16 residues. CDR3: CASSQTGGASGYEQYF. The DNA of the CDR3 is TGCGCCAGCAGCCAAACTGGAGGGGCTAGCGGCTACGAGCAGTACTTC.

In this sample, this clone turned up a few times. V and J are TRBV13 and TRBJ2-7; 7 bases map to TRBD1. CDR1 is PRHDT and CDR2 is FYEKMQ in the germline V gene (reference sequence). With V trimmed by 3 bases and J by 0 bases, 2 bases remained unmatched. There are 14 residues in the CDR3. The CDR3 sequence: CASSLGDSSYEQYF. CDR3 in DNA: TGTGCCAGCAGCTTGGGGGACAGCTCCTACGAGCAGTACTTC.

This chain links TRBV28 with TRBJ2-7; maybe TRBD2 (7 bases). This CDR3 region has 15 residues. With 6 bases removed from V and 4 bases from J, the gap between germline ends came to 19 bases. CDR1 and CDR2 from the germline V gene are MDHEN and SYDVKM. This chain's CDR3 is CASRRGGGPVYEQYF. The CDR3 region has the DNA TGTGCCAGCAGACGAGGGGGAGGGCCGGTTTACGAGCAGTACTTC.

Written as DNA, the CDR3 is TGCGCCAGCAGCTTGGCCCCCCCGGGCTTGGGGAACAATGAGCAGTTCTTC. Amino acids: CASSLAPPGLGNNEQFF. The J gene is TRBJ2-1, the V gene TRBV5-1; the D is unclear. The V end was cut by 0 bases, the J end by 5 bases, with 18 bases between. The CDR3 loop spans 17 amino acids. Germline V gene sequence: CDR1 SGHRS, CDR2 YFSETQ.

This clone occurred a few times. The chain combines TRBV2 with TRBJ2-3, with a tentative D call TRBD2 (7 bases). The CDR3 extends over 15 amino acids. V lost 10 bases and J lost 2, with 19 bases in between. Germline loops: CDR1 SNHLY, CDR2 FYNNEI. The CDR3 loop is CAIPGASGSTDTQYF. The DNA of the CDR3 is TGTGCCATCCCGGGGGCTAGCGGCTCCACAGATACGCAGTATTTT.

This sequence joins TRBV25-1 and TRBJ1-2, with TRBD1 identical over 10 bases. The V segment lost 3 bases and the J segment 5 bases; nucleotides outside the gene matches: 9. Germline values: CDR1 MGHDK, CDR2 SYGVNS. CDR3 length equals 16 residues. The CDR3 spells CASSDNPGQGSYGYTF. Written as DNA, the CDR3 is TGTGCCAGCAGTGATAATCCGGGACAGGGGTCGTATGGCTACACCTTC.

V gene TRBV29-1 combines with J gene TRBJ1-1; 7 bases agree with TRBD1. The CDR3 extends over 13 amino acids. The germline CDR1 and CDR2 sequences are SQVTM and ANQGSEA. V trimming: 6 bases; J trimming: 10 bases; junction bases outside the gene matches: 14. The chain's CDR3 is CSVSRQGSSRAFF. The CDR3 bases are TGCAGCGTCTCAAGACAGGGATCGTCACGAGCTTTCTTT.

J is TRBJ1-4 and V is TRBV7-3; 7 bases fit TRBD1. V was pared by 4 bases and J by 5 bases, with 4 bases of the junction left unmatched. CDR3 length: 14 residues. The V gene's germline CDR1 is SGHTA and CDR2 FQGTGA. CDR3 amino acids: CASSSRDRNEKLFF. In DNA, the CDR3 is TGTGCCAGCAGCTCTCGGGACAGAAATGAAAAACTGTTTTTT.

In this sample, this clone turned up a few times. The gene calls are TRBV4-1 and TRBJ1-2; 9 positions match TRBD1. With 5 bases clipped from V and 6 bases from J, the junction kept 7 bases outside the gene matches. The CDR3 spans 14 residues. From germline, CDR1 is MGHRA and CDR2 YSYEKL. CDR3 DNA sequence: TGCGCCAGCAGCAACGACAGGGGGTGGGATGGCTACACCTTC. It codes for CASSNDRGWDGYTF.

The J gene is TRBJ1-5, the V gene TRBV6-6, with TRBD1 identical over 7 bases. Germline V gives CDR1 MNHNY, CDR2 SVGAGI (reference sequence). V was clipped by 4 bases and J by 2 bases; unmatched bases: 8. The length of the CDR3 is 16 residues. CDR3 residues: CASSSTGYQGNQPQHF. The CDR3 DNA follows: TGTGCCAGCAGTTCGACAGGGTACCAGGGCAATCAGCCCCAGCATTTT.